This TCR beta chain comes out of a study of blood T cell repertoires in COVID-19. This clone was found a few times. The V gene lost 3 bases and the J gene lost 9 bases, with 16 bases spanning the gap. This CDR3 is built from 15 residues. Germline V lookup: CDR1 SGHDT, CDR2 YYEEEE. Libraries were prepared by immunoSEQ multiplex PCR; TCRdb keeps only in-frame clonotypes and omits some of them. The top ten clones hold about 10% of a sample with roughly 200,000 clones, about 85% of them seen once. Sequenced material: peripheral blood. The origin of this receptor is a woman aged 45-65 years with COVID-19, enrolled during active disease. The chain couples TRBV5-6 to TRBJ1-6; D is perhaps TRBD1 (5 bases). CDR3 loop: CASSSRTRWGSPLHF. As DNA, the CDR3 is TGTGCCAGCAGCTCACGGACACGGTGGGGTTCACCCCTCCACTTT.